This T cell receptor (beta chain) was retrieved from a study of T cell clusters in autoimmune cytopenias. Each sample's input was about 270 ng genomic DNA, roughly 38,000 genome equivalents. Study results and caveats: TRB repertoire shifts in secondary cytopenia and chronic lymphocytic leukemia mostly reflected lymphoma, not autoimmunity.

TRB rearrangements were amplified by touch-down multiplex PCR with mixed TRB-A/B primers. From its re-call of the multiplex PCR reads, TCRdb lists each CDR3 protein once, without DNA. Its table lists 5,500 to 6,000 distinct CDR3 sequences. The CDR3 covers 14 residues. Looked up from germline, CDR1 is LNHDA and CDR2 is SQIVND (reference sequence). Concerning this clonotype itself: Its antigen is undetermined.

A further study also used this sample, focusing on T cell repertoires in aging, cancer and after chemotherapy. That work states: Across the chemotherapy interval, each cancer cohort showed higher median generation probability, suggesting thymic rebound.

This receptor was obtained from a human donor in good health. The V and J genes are TRBV19 and TRBJ1-2; TCRdb proposes TRBD1, but this gene call is untestable without DNA. Sequences were obtained from peripheral blood. The CDR3 sequence is CASPGQGFRYGYTF.